One sample yielded the 23 T cell receptor beta chains listed below, sequenced in a study of blood T cells in healthy people across ages. Next came a second PCR, run for roughly 6 to 11 cycles, which used a sample-barcoded 5' primer along with a J-beta primer mix. TCRdb called the 5' RACE reads again in MiXCR, with one record for every CDR3 protein. Of roughly 800,000 distinct CDR3 sequences listed, 20% to 25% are singletons. This sample was also put to use in a study of T cells of mothers and their children.

Sequencing used blood. The source is a boy between 10 and 17 years old in good health.

This clonotype was picked up a small number of times. Here the CDR3 DNA reads TGCAGCGTCAGGGCAGGGGGGAACACTGAAGCTTTCTTT. As protein: CSVRAGGNTEAFF. J is TRBJ1-1 and V is TRBV29-1; 7 nucleotides align to TRBD1. The CDR3 runs to 13 residues. V gave up 6 bases and J gave up 1 base; unmatched junction bases: 5. The V gene's germline CDR1 is SQVTM and CDR2 ANQGSEA.

V is TRBV7-2 and J is TRBJ2-1, with no clear D. This CDR3 comprises 17 residues. Germline V lookup: CDR1 SGHTA, CDR2 FQGNSA. V lost 5 bases, J lost 0 bases, and 17 bases lay in between. The CDR3 DNA reads as TGTGCCAGCAGCCAGGACGGTTTCAGTCACTCCTACAATGAGCAGTTCTTC. Protein product: CASSQDGFSHSYNEQFF. Using reference TRBV7-2 and TRBJ2-1 for the parts outside the CDR3, the full variable domain is GAGVSQSPSNKVTEKGKDVELRCDPISGHTALYWYRQSLGQGLEFLIYFQGNSAPDKSGLPSDRFSAERTGGSVSTLTIQRTQQEDSAVYLCASSQDGFSHSYNEQFFGPGTRLTVL.

This clonotype was detected only a few times. The chain links TRBV29-1 to TRBJ1-1; perhaps TRBD1 as D (5 bases). The ends were cut back, 4 bases at V and 1 base at J, with 10 bases in the middle. The CDR3 is 13 residues long. Germline CDR1 SQVTM, CDR2 ANQGSEA. Written as DNA, the CDR3 is TGCAGCGTTGGTTCGCAGGGGAACACTGAAGCTTTCTTT. Amino acids: CSVGSQGNTEAFF.

This clonotype turned up a few times. This rearrangement joins TRBV4-3 to TRBJ2-1; D is perhaps TRBD1 (6 bases). V lost 5 bases and J 2 bases, leaving 16 bases between the germline ends. This CDR3 region has 16 residues. Germline CDR1 reads LGHNA; CDR2 reads YSLEER. CDR3 protein: CASSVQITGTYNEQFF. The CDR3 DNA sequence: TGCGCCAGCAGCGTTCAGATTACAGGGACCTACAATGAGCAGTTCTTC.

The chain couples TRBV5-1 to TRBJ2-3; D possibly corresponds to TRBD2 (6 bases). This CDR3 is built from 15 residues. Germline V lookup: CDR1 SGHRS, CDR2 YFSETQ. The germline V and J ends were trimmed by 0 bases and 0 bases, with 8 bases remaining between them. CDR3 amino acids: CASSLGDWSTDTQYF. The CDR3 DNA sequence: TGCGCCAGCAGCTTGGGGGACTGGAGCACAGATACGCAGTATTTT. Supplemented by reference TRBV5-1 and TRBJ2-3, the full variable domain reads KAGVTQTPRYLIKTRGQQVTLSCSPISGHRSVSWYQQTPGQGLQFLFEYFSETQRNKGNFPGRFSGRQFSNSRSEMNVSTLELGDSALYLCASSLGDWSTDTQYFGPGTRLTVL.

This chain uses TRBV27 with TRBJ2-7; maybe TRBD1 (6 bases). V shed 0 bases and J shed 10 bases, with 13 bases lying between them. The germline gives CDR1 MNHEY, CDR2 SMNVEV (reference sequence). The CDR3 length is 13 residues. In nucleotides, the CDR3 is TGTGCCAGCAGTTTATCCGGGACATTCGACCAGTACTTC. Residues: CASSLSGTFDQYF.

This chain links TRBV4-1 with TRBJ2-7; no reliable D call. CDR1 is MGHRA and CDR2 is YSYEKL in the germline V gene. The CDR3 is 15 amino acids. Deletions cut 0 bases from V and 0 bases from J, with 9 bases between. CDR3 protein: CASSQESATSYEQYF. The CDR3 coding sequence is TGCGCCAGCAGCCAAGAATCGGCTACCTCCTACGAGCAGTACTTC.

The rearrangement uses TRBV7-9 and TRBJ2-1; 10 bases line up with TRBD1. Germline CDR1 SEHNR, CDR2 FQNEAQ (reference sequence). V trimming: 0 bases; J trimming: 10 bases; junction bases outside the gene matches: 9. The CDR3 runs 16 residues. CDR3 region: CASSLASGTGVFEQFF. The CDR3 DNA reads as TGTGCCAGCAGCTTAGCCTCCGGGACAGGGGTTTTCGAGCAGTTCTTC.

This clonotype came up a few times. This chain's CDR3 is CASSLSLDYNEQFF. The CDR3 nucleotides read TGCGCCAGCAGCTTGAGTCTTGACTACAATGAGCAGTTCTTC. The chain employs TRBV5-1 and TRBJ2-1; no clear D. The germline CDR1 and CDR2 sequences are SGHRS and YFSETQ. Trimming shortened V by 1 base and J by 3 bases, and 8 bases separated the two germline ends. The CDR3 contains 14 residues.

The CDR3 is CASSLGGQLTDTQYF. Here the CDR3 DNA reads TGCGCCAGCAGCCTTGGGGGACAACTCACAGATACGCAGTATTTT. The chain carries TRBV5-1 and TRBJ2-3; D is perhaps TRBD1 (6 bases). This CDR3 comprises 15 residues. Trimming removed 4 bases from V and 2 bases from J, with 14 bases in between. CDR1 and CDR2 from the germline V gene are SGHRS and YFSETQ.

This clonotype has only a few counts. The chain recombines TRBV7-4 with TRBJ1-4, with TRBD1 matching over 8 bases. The V segment lost 3 bases and the J segment 3 bases; nucleotides outside the gene matches: 6. The CDR3 covers 16 residues. Per germline, CDR1 SGHVT and CDR2 SQSDAQ. The CDR3 spells CASSFAGGRANEKLFF. The CDR3 nucleotides read TGTGCCAGCAGCTTTGCAGGGGGCCGAGCTAATGAAAAACTGTTTTTT. Based on the CDR3 plus reference TRBV7-4 and TRBJ1-4, the full variable domain is GAGVSQSPRYKVAKRGRDVALRCDSISGHVTLYWYRQTLGQGSEVLTYSQSDAQRDKSGRPSGRFSAERPERSVSTLKIQRTEQGDSAVYLCASSFAGGRANEKLFFGSGTQLSVL.

In regard to this clonotype: No conserved phenylalanine or tryptophan is present at the end of the CDR3, so a read error is the likely explanation. The chain joins TRBV28 to TRBJ2-1, with 11 nucleotides matching TRBD2. Germline lookup yields CDR1 MDHEN and CDR2 SYDVKM. The CDR3 consists of 15 residues. The junction had 3 bases not matched to a gene; V was cut back by 5 bases and J by 3 bases. DNA for the CDR3: TGTGCCAGCAGTGGACTAGCGGGCTTCTACAATGAGCAGTTCCTC. It is translated as CASSGLAGFYNEQFL.

This sequence joins TRBV15 and TRBJ2-7, with D perhaps assigned TRBD1 or TRBD2 (5 bases each). Trimming shortened V by 3 bases and J by 0 bases, and 9 bases separated the two germline ends. The CDR3 sequence is 14 residues long. Germline lookup yields CDR1 LNHNV and CDR2 YYDKDF (reference sequence). The CDR3, as DNA: TGTGCCACCAGCAGTGGGGGTAGCTCCTACGAGCAGTACTTC. It codes for CATSSGGSSYEQYF. The full variable domain, completed using reference TRBV15 and TRBJ2-7, is DAMVIQNPRYQVTQFGKPVTLSCSQTLNHNVMYWYQQKSSQAPKLLFHYYDKDFNNEADTPDNFQSRRPNTSFCFLDIRSPGLGDTAMYLCATSSGGSSYEQYFGPGTRLTVT.

The chain combines TRBV6-2 or TRBV6-3 with TRBJ2-7, with 7 bases matching TRBD2. Germline-derived CDR1 and CDR2 are MNHEY and SVGEGT. This CDR3 has 16 amino acids. V shed 6 bases, J shed 0 bases, and the junction held 11 bases outside the gene matches. CDR3 residues: CASRSSLGGSSYEQYF. The CDR3 bases are TGTGCCAGCAGGTCGTCGTTGGGGGGGAGCTCCTACGAGCAGTACTTC.

The chain couples TRBV4-3 to TRBJ2-5; D perhaps matches TRBD1 (7 bases). The J call could be wrong; TRBJ2-7 is a better fit for the DNA end. The CDR3 spans 15 residues. Germline assignment: CDR1 LGHNA and CDR2 YSLEER. Here the CDR3 reads CASRQAGGSPYEQYF. For the CDR3, the DNA is TGCGCCAGCAGACAGGCAGGGGGGAGCCCCTACGAGCAGTACTTC.

The J gene is TRBJ2-3, the V gene TRBV4-1; the match to TRBD2 covers 8 bases. CDR1 and CDR2 from the germline V gene are MGHRA and YSYEKL. With V trimmed by 0 bases and J by 6 bases, 17 bases remained unmatched. The CDR3 has 19 residues. As DNA, the CDR3 is TGCGCCAGCAGCCAAGATCACGTAAGCGGGGGTGCCCTAGTGGATACGCAGTATTTT. Translation gives CASSQDHVSGGALVDTQYF.

On this clonotype: The junction and the germline gene differ at one end; a read error may be behind it. The rearrangement links TRBV18 to TRBJ2-5; TRBD1 aligns across 8 bases. The CDR3 loop spans 15 amino acids. CDR1 and CDR2 (germline): KGHSH, LQKENI. Here the CDR3 reads CVSSPPQGARQTQYF. The CDR3 coding sequence is TGTGTCAGCTCACCACCTCAGGGGGCGCGTCAGACCCAGTACTTC.

This clonotype was counted a few times. The chain joins TRBV7-8 to TRBJ1-4; 7 bases match TRBD1. This CDR3 has 18 amino acids. The germline V gene has CDR1 SGHVS and CDR2 FQNEAQ. J was trimmed by 3 bases and V by 3 bases; bases with no gene match: 13. CDR3 in DNA: TGTGCCAGCAGCTTGCATCAGGGGGGCGGTTTATCTAATGAAAAACTGTTTTTT. It is translated as CASSLHQGGGLSNEKLFF. The whole variable domain, filled in from reference TRBV7-8 and TRBJ1-4, reads GAGVSQSPRYKVAKRGQDVALRCDPISGHVSLFWYQQALGQGPEFLTYFQNEAQLDKSGLPSDRFFAERPEGSVSTLKIQRTQQEDSAVYLCASSLHQGGGLSNEKLFFGSGTQLSVL.

This clonotype was observed a handful of times. The genes are TRBV6-6 and TRBJ1-1, with TRBD1 matching over 7 bases. Germline CDR1 reads MNHNY; CDR2 reads SVGAGI (reference sequence). The CDR3 is made up of 12 amino acids. V dropped 5 bases and J dropped 7; count of bases not matched to a gene: 4. CDR3 residues: CASSPGQSEAFF. CDR3 coding DNA: TGTGCCAGCAGTCCGGGACAGAGTGAAGCTTTCTTT.

This clonotype has just a few counts. The chain links TRBV7-2 to TRBJ2-5; 8 nucleotides match TRBD2. The J call may not be correct, given that the DNA end is closer to TRBJ2-7. Germline CDR1 and CDR2: SGHTA and FQGNSA. The CDR3 is made up of 15 amino acids. CDR3 region: CASSSGQRESPEQYF. CDR3 nucleotides: TGTGCCAGCAGCTCCGGCCAGCGGGAGAGCCCCGAGCAGTACTTC.

A few counts support this clonotype. In nucleotides, the CDR3 is TGCAGTGCTCTCGGGGCGACAGAGTTGACAAACTATGGCTACACCTTC. Protein: CSALGATELTNYGYTF. This chain connects TRBV20-1 to TRBJ1-2, with D maybe TRBD1 (5 bases). Trimming cost V 5 bases and J 2 bases, with 21 bases left between them. Germline values: CDR1 DFQATT, CDR2 SNEGSKA (reference sequence). The CDR3 is made up of 16 amino acids.

This clonotype was seen a few times. CDR3 region: CSVKPVLSYEQYF. The CDR3 region has the DNA TGCAGCGTGAAGCCGGTTCTCTCCTACGAGCAGTACTTC. V gene TRBV29-1 combines with J gene TRBJ2-7; no reliable D call. The CDR3 has 13 amino acids. Trimming took 6 bases from V and 0 from J, leaving 12 bases between them. Germline V gene data show CDR1 as SQVTM and CDR2 as ANQGSEA.

This clonotype came up a few times. J is TRBJ1-2 and V is TRBV12-3 or TRBV12-4; the match to TRBD1 covers 7 bases. V shed 3 bases, J shed 4 bases, and the junction held 5 bases outside the gene matches. The CDR3 covers 14 residues. The CDR3 nucleotides are TGTGCCAGCAGTTTTCAGGGGGGGTCCTATGGCTACACCTTC. Its protein product is CASSFQGGSYGYTF.